This T cell receptor (beta chain) was found in a study of control samples from healthy donors and cancer patients. This CDR3 spans 14 amino acids. CDR1 is LNHDA, CDR2 SQIVND, per germline (reference sequence). V lost 7 bases and J 4 bases, leaving 15 bases between the germline ends. Method: immunoSEQ multiplex PCR; TCRdb's copy keeps in-frame clones and lacks some. The sample holds under 150,000 clones, about 87% seen once. The chain is built from TRBV19 and TRBJ2-3; the D gene could be TRBD1 or TRBD2 (5 bases each). The receptor was derived from a man in his forties in good health. The sequencing sample was made of blood. DNA of the CDR3: TGTGCCAGTACGGCGGCGGGCAGGGCAGATACGCAGTATTTT. Translated: CASTAAGRADTQYF.